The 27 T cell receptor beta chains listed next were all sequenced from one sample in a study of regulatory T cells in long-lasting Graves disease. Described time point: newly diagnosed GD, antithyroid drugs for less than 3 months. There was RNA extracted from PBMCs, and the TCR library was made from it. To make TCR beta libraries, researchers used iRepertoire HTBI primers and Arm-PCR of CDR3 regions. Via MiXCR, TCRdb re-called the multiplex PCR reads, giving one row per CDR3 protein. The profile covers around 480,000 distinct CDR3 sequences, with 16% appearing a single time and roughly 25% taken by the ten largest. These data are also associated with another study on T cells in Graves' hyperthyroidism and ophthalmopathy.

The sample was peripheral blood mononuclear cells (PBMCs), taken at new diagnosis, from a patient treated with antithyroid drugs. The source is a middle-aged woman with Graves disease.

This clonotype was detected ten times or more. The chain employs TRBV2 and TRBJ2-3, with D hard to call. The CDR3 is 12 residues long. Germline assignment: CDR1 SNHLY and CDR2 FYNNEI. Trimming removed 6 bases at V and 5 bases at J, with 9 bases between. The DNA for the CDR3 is TGTGCCAGCAGCCGACTGGTAGATACGCAGTATTTT. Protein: CASSRLVDTQYF.

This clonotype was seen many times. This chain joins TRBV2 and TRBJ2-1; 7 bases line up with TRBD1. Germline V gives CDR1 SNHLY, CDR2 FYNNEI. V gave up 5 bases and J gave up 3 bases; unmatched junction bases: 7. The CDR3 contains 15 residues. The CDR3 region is CASSPTGPDYNEQFF. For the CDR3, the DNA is TGTGCCAGCAGTCCGACAGGGCCGGACTACAATGAGCAGTTCTTC.

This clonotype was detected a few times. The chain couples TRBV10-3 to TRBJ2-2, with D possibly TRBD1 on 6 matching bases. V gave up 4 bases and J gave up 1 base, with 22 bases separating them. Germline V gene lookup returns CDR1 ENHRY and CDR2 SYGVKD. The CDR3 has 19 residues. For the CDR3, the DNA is TGTGCCATCAGTGCATTGGGCAGGGGCCAAAGGGGGAACACCGGGGAGCTGTTTTTT. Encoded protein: CAISALGRGQRGNTGELFF.

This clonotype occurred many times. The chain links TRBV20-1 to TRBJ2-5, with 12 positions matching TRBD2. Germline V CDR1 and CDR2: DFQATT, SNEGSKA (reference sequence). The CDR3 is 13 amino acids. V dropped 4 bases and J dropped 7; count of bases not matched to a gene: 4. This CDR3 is CSATELAGGTQYF. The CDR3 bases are TGCAGTGCTACTGAACTAGCGGGGGGGACCCAGTACTTC.

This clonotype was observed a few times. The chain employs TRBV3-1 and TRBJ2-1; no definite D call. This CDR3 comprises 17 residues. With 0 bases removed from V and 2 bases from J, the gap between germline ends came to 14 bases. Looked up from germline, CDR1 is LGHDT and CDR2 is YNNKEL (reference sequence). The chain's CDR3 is CASSQEGGDLPYNEQFF. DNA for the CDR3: TGTGCCAGCAGCCAAGAAGGTGGAGACCTCCCCTACAATGAGCAGTTCTTC.

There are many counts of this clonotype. The CDR3 spells CASSRLGHDTAFEKLFF. CDR3 in DNA: TGTGCCAGCAGTCGATTGGGCCACGACACCGCCTTTGAAAAACTGTTTTTT. The chain is built from TRBV6-1 and TRBJ1-4, with D uncertain. V lost 5 bases, J lost 7 bases, and 23 bases lay in between. Per germline, CDR1 MNHNS and CDR2 SASEGT. The CDR3 runs 17 residues.

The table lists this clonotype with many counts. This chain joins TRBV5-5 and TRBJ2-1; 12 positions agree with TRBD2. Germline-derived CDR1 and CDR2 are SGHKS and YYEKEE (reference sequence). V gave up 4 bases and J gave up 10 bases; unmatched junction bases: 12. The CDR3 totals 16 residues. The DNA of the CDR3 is TGTGCCAGCAGCCCGGAACTAGCGGGGGGATTCCGAGAGCAGTTCTTC. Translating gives CASSPELAGGFREQFF. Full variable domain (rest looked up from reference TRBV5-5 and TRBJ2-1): DAGVTQSPTHLIKTRGQQVTLRCSPISGHKSVSWYQQVLGQGPQFIFQYYEKEERGRGNFPDRFSARQFPNYSSELNVNALLLGDSALYLCASSPELAGGFREQFFGPGTRLTVL.

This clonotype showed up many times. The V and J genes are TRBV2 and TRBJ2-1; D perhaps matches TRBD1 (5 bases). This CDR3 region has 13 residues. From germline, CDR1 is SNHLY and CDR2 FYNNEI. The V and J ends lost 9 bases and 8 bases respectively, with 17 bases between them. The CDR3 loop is CASPGRGGYEQFF. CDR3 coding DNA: TGTGCCAGTCCCGGAAGGGGTGGGTATGAGCAGTTCTTC.

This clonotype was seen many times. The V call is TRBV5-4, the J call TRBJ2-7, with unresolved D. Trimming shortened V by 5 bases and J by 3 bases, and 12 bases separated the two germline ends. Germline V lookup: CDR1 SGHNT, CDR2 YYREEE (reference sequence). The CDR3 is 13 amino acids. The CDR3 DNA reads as TGTGCCAGCAGTTCTCATTACAGCTACGAGCAGTACTTC. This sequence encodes CASSSHYSYEQYF.

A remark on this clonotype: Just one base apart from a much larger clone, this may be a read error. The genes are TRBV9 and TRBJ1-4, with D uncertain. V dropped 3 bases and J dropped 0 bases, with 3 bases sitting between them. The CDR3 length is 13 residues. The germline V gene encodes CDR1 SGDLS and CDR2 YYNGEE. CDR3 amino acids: CASSGATNEKLFF. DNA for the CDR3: TGTGCCAGCAGCGGGGCAACTAATGAAAAACTGTTTTTT.

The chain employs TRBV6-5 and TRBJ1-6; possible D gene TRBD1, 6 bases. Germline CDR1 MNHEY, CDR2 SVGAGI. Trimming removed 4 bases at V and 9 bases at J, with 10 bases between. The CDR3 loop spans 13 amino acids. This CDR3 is CASSSQTGSPLHF. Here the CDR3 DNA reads TGTGCCAGCAGTTCCCAGACAGGTTCACCCCTCCACTTT.

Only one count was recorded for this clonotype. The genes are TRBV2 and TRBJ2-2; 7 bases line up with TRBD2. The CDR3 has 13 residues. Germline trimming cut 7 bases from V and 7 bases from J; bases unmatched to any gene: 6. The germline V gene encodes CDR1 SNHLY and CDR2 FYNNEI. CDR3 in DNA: TGTGCCAGCAACAAGACGGGGGGCGGGGAGCTGTTTTTT. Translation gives CASNKTGGGELFF.

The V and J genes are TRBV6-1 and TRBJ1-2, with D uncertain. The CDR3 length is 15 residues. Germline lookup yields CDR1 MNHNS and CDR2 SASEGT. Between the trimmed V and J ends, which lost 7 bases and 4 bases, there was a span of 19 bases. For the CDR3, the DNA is TGTGCCAGCACCAAGGCAGAAAAAAGGGCCTATGGCTACACCTTC. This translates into CASTKAEKRAYGYTF.

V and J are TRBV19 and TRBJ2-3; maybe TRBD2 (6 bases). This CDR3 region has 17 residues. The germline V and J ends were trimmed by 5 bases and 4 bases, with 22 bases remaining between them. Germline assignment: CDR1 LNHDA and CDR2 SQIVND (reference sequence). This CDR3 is CASSSAWRVGGADTQYF. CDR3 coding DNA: TGTGCCAGTAGTTCCGCCTGGAGGGTCGGCGGCGCAGATACGCAGTATTTT. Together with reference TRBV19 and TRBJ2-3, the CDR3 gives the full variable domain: DGGITQSPKYLFRKEGQNVTLSCEQNLNHDAMYWYRQDPGQGLRLIYYSQIVNDFQKGDIAEGYSVSREKKESFPLTVTSAQKNPTAFYLCASSSAWRVGGADTQYFGPGTRLTVL.

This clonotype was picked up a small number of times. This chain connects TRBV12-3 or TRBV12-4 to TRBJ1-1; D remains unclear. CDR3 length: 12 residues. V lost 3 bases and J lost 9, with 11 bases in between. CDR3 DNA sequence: TGTGCCAGCAGTTTCCCGGGCCCACAAGCTTTCTTT. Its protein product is CASSFPGPQAFF.

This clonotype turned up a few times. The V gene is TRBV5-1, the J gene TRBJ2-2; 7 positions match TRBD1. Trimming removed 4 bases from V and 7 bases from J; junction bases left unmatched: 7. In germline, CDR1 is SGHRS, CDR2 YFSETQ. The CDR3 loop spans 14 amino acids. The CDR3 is CASSPLQGHGELFF. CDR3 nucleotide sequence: TGCGCCAGCAGCCCGTTACAGGGGCACGGGGAGCTGTTTTTT.

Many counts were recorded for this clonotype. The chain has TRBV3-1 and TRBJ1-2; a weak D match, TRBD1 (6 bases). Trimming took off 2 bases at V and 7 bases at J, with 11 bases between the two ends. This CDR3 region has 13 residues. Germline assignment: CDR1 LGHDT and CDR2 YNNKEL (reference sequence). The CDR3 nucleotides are TGTGCCAGCAGCCAACCACAGGGTCTTGGCTACACCTTC. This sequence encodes CASSQPQGLGYTF.

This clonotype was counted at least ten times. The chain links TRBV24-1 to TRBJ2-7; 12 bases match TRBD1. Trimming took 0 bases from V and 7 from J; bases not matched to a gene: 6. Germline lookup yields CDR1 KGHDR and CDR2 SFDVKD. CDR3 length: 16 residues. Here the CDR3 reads CATSDLWDRGPEEQYF. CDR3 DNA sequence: TGTGCCACCAGTGATTTGTGGGACAGGGGGCCGGAGGAGCAGTACTTC.

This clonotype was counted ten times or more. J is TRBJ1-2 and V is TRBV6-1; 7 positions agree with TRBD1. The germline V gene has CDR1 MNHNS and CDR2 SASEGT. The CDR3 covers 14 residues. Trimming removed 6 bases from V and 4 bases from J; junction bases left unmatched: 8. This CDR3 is CASRRDSSSYGYTF. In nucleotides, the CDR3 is TGTGCCAGCAGGCGGGACAGCTCCAGCTATGGCTACACCTTC.

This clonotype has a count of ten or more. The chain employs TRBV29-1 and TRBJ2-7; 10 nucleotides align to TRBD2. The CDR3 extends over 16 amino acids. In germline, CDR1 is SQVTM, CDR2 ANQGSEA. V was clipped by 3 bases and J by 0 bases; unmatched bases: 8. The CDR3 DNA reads TGCAGCGTTGACAGTGGACTAGCGGTGAACTCCTACGAGCAGTACTTC. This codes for CSVDSGLAVNSYEQYF.

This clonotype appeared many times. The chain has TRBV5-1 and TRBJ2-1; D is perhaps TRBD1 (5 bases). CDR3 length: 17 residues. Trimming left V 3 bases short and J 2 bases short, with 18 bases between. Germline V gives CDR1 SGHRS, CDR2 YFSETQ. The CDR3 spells CASSSQTRQWAYNEQFF. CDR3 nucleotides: TGCGCCAGCAGCTCTCAAACTCGACAGTGGGCCTACAATGAGCAGTTCTTC.

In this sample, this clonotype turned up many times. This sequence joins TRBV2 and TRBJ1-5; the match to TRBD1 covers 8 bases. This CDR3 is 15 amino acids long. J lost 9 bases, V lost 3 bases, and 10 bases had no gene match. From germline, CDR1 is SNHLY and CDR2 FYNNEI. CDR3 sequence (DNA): TGTGCCAGCAGTGATGACAGGGGTTCAACTCCGCCCCAGCATTTT. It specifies CASSDDRGSTPPQHF.

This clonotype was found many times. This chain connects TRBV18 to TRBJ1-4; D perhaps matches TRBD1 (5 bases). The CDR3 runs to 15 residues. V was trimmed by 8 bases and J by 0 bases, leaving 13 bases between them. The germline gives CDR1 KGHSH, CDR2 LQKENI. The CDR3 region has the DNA TGTGCCAGCAGCCCTCGGGGGGCAACTAATGAAAAACTGTTTTTT. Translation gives CASSPRGATNEKLFF.

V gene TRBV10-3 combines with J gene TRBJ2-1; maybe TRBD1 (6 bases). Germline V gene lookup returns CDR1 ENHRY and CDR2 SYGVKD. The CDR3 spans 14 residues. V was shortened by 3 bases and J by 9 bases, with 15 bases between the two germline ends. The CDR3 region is CAISERQGSIEQFF. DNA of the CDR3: TGTGCCATCAGTGAACGTCAGGGGAGTATTGAGCAGTTCTTC.

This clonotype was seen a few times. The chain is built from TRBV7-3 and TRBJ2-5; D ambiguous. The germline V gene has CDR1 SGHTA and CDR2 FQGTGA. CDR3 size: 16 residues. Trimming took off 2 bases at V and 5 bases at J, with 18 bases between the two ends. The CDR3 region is CASSLGNSILGETQYF. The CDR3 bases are TGTGCCAGCAGCTTAGGCAACTCTATACTCGGGGAGACCCAGTACTTC.

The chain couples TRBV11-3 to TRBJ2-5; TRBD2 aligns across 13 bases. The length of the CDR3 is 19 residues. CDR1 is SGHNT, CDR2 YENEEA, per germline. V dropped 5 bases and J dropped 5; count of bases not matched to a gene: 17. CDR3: CASSQNFGLAGAGGETQYF. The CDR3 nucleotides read TGTGCCAGCAGCCAAAATTTTGGACTAGCGGGGGCTGGGGGGGAGACCCAGTACTTC.

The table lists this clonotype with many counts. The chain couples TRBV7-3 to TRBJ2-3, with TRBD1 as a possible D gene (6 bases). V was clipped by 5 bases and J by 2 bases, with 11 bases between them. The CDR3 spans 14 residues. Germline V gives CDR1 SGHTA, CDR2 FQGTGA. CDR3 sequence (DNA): TGTGCCAGCAGCCCCGGACAGTCCACAGATACGCAGTATTTT. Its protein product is CASSPGQSTDTQYF.